Presented here are 13 T cell receptor beta chains from one specimen sequenced in a study of metastatic and nonmetastatic thyroid tumors. MiXCR re-clonotyped the PCR reads for TCRdb. Of just under 20,000 clones listed, about 20% were seen once; the top ten hold less than 11%. All patients were treatment-naive before thyroid surgery. Sample: tumor tissue. These receptors originate from a male donor with papillary thyroid cancer or a benign thyroid nodule (not recorded which). Some clones in this sample may be carry-over from other donors' samples.

At least ten counts were recorded for this clone. The chain is built from TRBV28 and TRBJ2-1, with 13 positions matching TRBD2. The V segment lost 5 bases and the J segment 7 bases; nucleotides outside the gene matches: 8. This CDR3 region has 16 residues. Germline V gene data show CDR1 as MDHEN and CDR2 as SYDVKM. The CDR3 nucleotides read TGTGCCAGCAGTCAGACTAGCGGGAGGACCGAGAATGAGCAGTTCTTC. It translates to CASSQTSGRTENEQFF.

This clone occurred many times. A much larger clone is a single base away; this may be a read error. This chain joins TRBV20-1 and TRBJ2-2; the match to TRBD2 covers 9 bases. The CDR3 loop spans 15 amino acids. Trimming at V came to 1 base and at J to 3 bases, leaving 3 bases not matched to a gene. Germline CDR1 reads DFQATT; CDR2 reads SNEGSKA (reference sequence). This CDR3 reads CSARAAGGYTGELFF. In DNA, the CDR3 is TGCAGTGCTAGAGCAGCGGGAGGCTACACCGGGGAGCTGTTTTTT.

In this sample, this clone turned up many times. The sample has other DNA sequences that encode this CDR3 too. The rearrangement links TRBV5-5 to TRBJ2-2; TRBD2 might be the D (5 bases). In germline, CDR1 is SGHKS, CDR2 YYEKEE (reference sequence). There are 15 residues in the CDR3. Trimming removed 5 bases at V and 2 bases at J, with 13 bases between. The CDR3 here is CASSFGGGNTGELFF. The CDR3 bases are TGTGCCAGCAGTTTCGGTGGAGGAAACACCGGGGAGCTGTTTTTT.

This clone was counted ten times or more. The chain couples TRBV20-1 to TRBJ2-1; 7 positions agree with TRBD2. Looked up from germline, CDR1 is DFQATT and CDR2 is SNEGSKA (reference sequence). This CDR3 contains 10 residues. The V segment lost 8 bases and the J segment 14 bases; nucleotides outside the gene matches: 9. The CDR3 reads CSSPWGGEFF. The CDR3 DNA reads as TGCAGTTCCCCGTGGGGAGGGGAGTTCTTC.

This clone was recorded at least ten times. The chain has TRBV10-3 and TRBJ1-1; TRBD1 might be the D (5 bases). V lost 10 bases and J lost 3, with 18 bases in between. Germline lookup yields CDR1 ENHRY and CDR2 SYGVKD. The CDR3 contains 14 residues. The DNA for the CDR3 is TGTGCCACATCAGGACAACCAAGGGACACTGAAGCTTTCTTT. Translating it yields CATSGQPRDTEAFF.

This clone has ten or more counts. This rearrangement joins TRBV28 to TRBJ2-4; D gene unclear. There are 15 residues in the CDR3. Germline CDR1 MDHEN, CDR2 SYDVKM. V lost 7 bases and J lost 0, with 13 bases in between. CDR3 DNA: TGTGCCAGCAAGCGAGGAGAACTAGCCAAAAACATTCAGTACTTC. Protein: CASKRGELAKNIQYF.

The chain couples TRBV4-1 to TRBJ1-2; D might be TRBD1 (6 bases). Trimming stripped 0 bases from V and 7 bases from J, with 18 bases between. CDR3 length: 16 amino acids. Germline-derived CDR1 and CDR2 are MGHRA and YSYEKL. CDR3 nucleotide sequence: TGCGCCAGCAGCCAAGATGACCCCCGGGGGCAAAGTGGCTACACCTTC. It specifies CASSQDDPRGQSGYTF.

This CDR3 reads CASRLGRATYEQYF. The CDR3 DNA follows: TGTGCCAGCAGACTCGGGAGGGCCACCTACGAGCAGTACTTC. The chain combines TRBV11-2 with TRBJ2-7; 8 bases line up with TRBD2. V shed 6 bases and J 2 bases; nucleotides not matched to a gene: 6. The CDR3 covers 14 residues. From germline, CDR1 is SGHAT and CDR2 FQNNGV.

The genes are TRBV4-1 and TRBJ2-1; 15 bases fit TRBD2. The V gene's germline CDR1 is MGHRA and CDR2 YSYEKL. The CDR3 spans 16 residues. V gave up 8 bases and J gave up 4 bases; unmatched junction bases: 6. The CDR3: CASLGLAGGPYNEQFF. As DNA, the CDR3 is TGCGCCAGCCTTGGACTAGCGGGGGGGCCATACAATGAGCAGTTCTTC.

Comments on this clone: The junction departs from the called germline gene at one end, perhaps through a read error. The genes are TRBV10-1 and TRBJ2-7; 7 bases agree with TRBD2. The CDR3 runs 18 residues. The germline V gene has CDR1 WNHNN and CDR2 SYGVQD (reference sequence). CDR3 sequence: CASRSAGSVFFFCDEQYF. CDR3 nucleotide sequence: TGTGCCAGCAGGTCAGCGGGATCCGTTTTCTTTTTTTGTGACGAGCAGTACTTC.

Sample share makes this clone medium-sized. The V gene is TRBV20-1, the J gene TRBJ2-7, with 9 bases lining up with TRBD1. The CDR3 runs 14 residues. Looked up from germline, CDR1 is DFQATT and CDR2 is SNEGSKA (reference sequence). V shed 5 bases and J 4 bases; nucleotides not matched to a gene: 9. CDR3 loop: CSAYGQGNKYEQYF. CDR3 DNA: TGCAGTGCTTATGGACAGGGGAACAAATACGAGCAGTACTTC.

The table lists this clone with many counts. This sequence joins TRBV27 and TRBJ1-5, with unresolved D. V lost 7 bases to trimming and J lost 4 bases, with 23 bases between them. Germline lookup yields CDR1 MNHEY and CDR2 SMNVEV (reference sequence). This CDR3 region has 17 residues. In DNA, the CDR3 is TGTGCCAGCAAAGGAGAGTGGGCCAAGTCCGAAAATCAGCCCCAGCATTTT. Translation gives CASKGEWAKSENQPQHF.

This clone is labeled as medium-sized. This rearrangement joins TRBV5-1 to TRBJ2-1; 11 bases agree with TRBD2. The germline CDR1 and CDR2 sequences are SGHRS and YFSETQ. The CDR3 contains 16 residues. Germline trimming cut 3 bases from V and 7 bases from J; bases unmatched to any gene: 9. CDR3 region: CASSSALTSGSNEQFF. CDR3 nucleotides: TGCGCCAGCAGCTCCGCTTTAACTAGCGGGAGTAATGAGCAGTTCTTC.